This TCR beta chain was identified in a study of radiotherapy plus CTLA-4 blockade in lung cancer (dated by TCRdb to the late 2010s). At the level of the whole study: Among the enrolled patients, around 17% had an objective response, and roughly 30% reached disease control. The research as a whole found: The strongest predictors of response were reported to be early dynamic shifts in blood T cell clones along with a rise in serum interferon-beta following radiation. After treatment with radiotherapy and ipilimumab, TCR clones that originated in tumors expanded in peripheral blood.

The receptor library was made with the immunoSEQ multiplex PCR assay. In TCRdb, the immuneACCESS table is reduced to in-frame sequences with V and J assigned. These tables do not hold every clone; where another copy was compared, an unresolved V gene accounts for under half, and the others remain unexplained. Recorded for this sample are tens of thousands of clones; 75% to 85% of them occurred a single time. Together, the top ten hold roughly 8.5% of the sample. Comments on this clone: Its antigen remains unidentified. The sample holds no much larger clone one base away, and base qualities are not on file.

The germline ends are 15 bases apart after V is trimmed by 2 bases and J by 6 bases. The CDR3 measures 15 amino acids from cysteine to phenylalanine. CDR3 DNA is the only sequence kept; it has 45 bases, read in frame from the first base. The germline V gene (reference sequence) yields SGHNT for CDR1 and YYREEE for CDR2. The study tested focal radiation therapy combined with CTLA-4 blockade (ipilimumab) in patients with chemo-refractory metastatic non-small-cell lung cancer. Sequences were derived from peripheral blood, sampled from a patient treated with radiotherapy plus ipilimumab. This sequence was found in a human donor with non-small cell lung cancer who had a complete response to radiotherapy plus ipilimumab. Recombination joined TRBV5-4 with TRBJ2-1; the D gene remains uncertain. CDR3 loop: CASSFSASPFNEQFF. The DNA is as follows: TGTGCCAGCAGCTTCAGCGCCAGTCCCTTCAATGAGCAGTTCTTC.